Below are 11 T cell receptor beta chains sequenced from a single sample in a study of T cells after posttransplantation cyclophosphamide. Sequencing was performed with immunoSEQ multiplex PCR; in TCRdb, only in-frame clones are kept and a portion is missing. The sample has fewer than 40,000 clones; around 90% are singletons. The sequenced sample consisted of PBMCs. All receptors come from a woman between 40 and 50 years old with a blood cancer, CMV-positive, and with a related stem cell donor.

V gene TRBV27 combines with J gene TRBJ1-3, with D uncertain. The CDR3 covers 17 residues. Germline lookup yields CDR1 MNHEY and CDR2 SMNVEV (reference sequence). Trimming left V 2 bases short and J 0 bases short, with 14 bases between. The CDR3 loop reads CASSLSLPGNSGNTIYF. The CDR3 DNA is TGTGCCAGCAGTTTAAGTTTGCCGGGAAACTCTGGAAACACCATATATTTT.

The chain couples TRBV11-1 to TRBJ2-1; D might be TRBD1 (6 bases). The V end was cut by 9 bases, the J end by 5 bases, with 8 bases between. The CDR3 consists of 11 residues. Germline V gene lookup returns CDR1 SGHAT and CDR2 FQDESV (reference sequence). CDR3: CASGQNNEQFF. DNA of the CDR3: TGTGCCAGTGGACAGAACAATGAGCAGTTCTTC.

J is TRBJ1-3 and V is TRBV28, with 7 bases fitting TRBD1. The CDR3 contains 15 residues. V trimming: 3 bases; J trimming: 4 bases; junction bases outside the gene matches: 6. CDR1 MDHEN and CDR2 SYDVKM come from the germline V gene. The CDR3 bases are TGTGCCAGCAGTTTCGGGACAGCCCGCGGAAACACCATATATTTT. Encoded protein: CASSFGTARGNTIYF.

The gene calls are TRBV28 and TRBJ1-2, with 10 bases fitting TRBD1. The CDR3 contains 16 residues. In germline, CDR1 is MDHEN, CDR2 SYDVKM. Unmatched junction bases numbered 8, after V lost 5 bases and J lost 2 bases. The CDR3 region is CASSGSRQGANYGYTF. In DNA, the CDR3 is TGTGCCAGCAGTGGGTCCAGACAGGGGGCGAACTATGGCTACACCTTC.

The chain links TRBV11-2 to TRBJ2-7; 7 bases match TRBD1. V lost 6 bases and J lost 6; bases outside the gene matches: 14. Germline assignment: CDR1 SGHAT and CDR2 FQNNGV. The CDR3 loop spans 15 amino acids. The CDR3 here is CASRKIRGRGSEQYF. The CDR3 DNA reads as TGTGCCAGCAGGAAAATCCGAGGCAGGGGGAGCGAGCAGTACTTC.

This chain links TRBV5-1 with TRBJ2-5, with D perhaps matching TRBD2 (5 bases). Germline CDR1 reads SGHRS; CDR2 reads YFSETQ. The length of the CDR3 is 13 residues. Trimming removed 4 bases at V and 2 bases at J, with 9 bases between. CDR3: CASSAGRQETQYF. CDR3 DNA sequence: TGCGCCAGCAGCGCGGGTCGACAAGAGACCCAGTACTTC. Combining the CDR3 with reference TRBV5-1 and TRBJ2-5 gives the whole variable domain KAGVTQTPRYLIKTRGQQVTLSCSPISGHRSVSWYQQTPGQGLQFLFEYFSETQRNKGNFPGRFSGRQFSNSRSEMNVSTLELGDSALYLCASSAGRQETQYFGPGTRLLVL.

The chain joins TRBV27 to TRBJ1-1; the D gene is possibly TRBD1 (6 bases). V lost 2 bases and J 5 bases, leaving 12 bases between the germline ends. From germline, CDR1 is MNHEY and CDR2 SMNVEV (reference sequence). This CDR3 is built from 14 residues. CDR3 nucleotide sequence: TGTGCCAGCAGTTTACAGGGGAGATGGACTGAAGCTTTCTTT. Translation: CASSLQGRWTEAFF.

The rearrangement uses TRBV7-7 and TRBJ2-3, with D perhaps TRBD1 (6 bases). Germline V CDR1 and CDR2: SSHAT, FNYEAQ (reference sequence). The CDR3 spans 14 residues. Trimming removed 5 bases from V and 2 bases from J, with 11 bases in between. This CDR3 reads CASSTGHSTDTQYF. In DNA form, the CDR3 reads TGTGCCAGCAGCACGGGACACTCCACAGATACGCAGTATTTT.

The chain recombines TRBV5-1 with TRBJ1-1; D is ambiguous. Trimming took off 5 bases at V and 1 base at J, with 9 bases between the two ends. Germline CDR1 SGHRS, CDR2 YFSETQ. The CDR3 consists of 13 residues. Here the CDR3 reads CASSYDTNTEAFF. The CDR3 coding sequence is TGCGCCAGCAGTTACGACACGAACACTGAAGCTTTCTTT.

The chain is built from TRBV5-1 and TRBJ1-4; 7 bases align to TRBD1. The CDR3 has 13 amino acids. Germline V lookup: CDR1 SGHRS, CDR2 YFSETQ. Trimming took 5 bases from V and 7 from J; bases not matched to a gene: 5. The CDR3 region has the DNA TGCGCCAGCAGAACAGGGGTTGGTGAAAAACTGTTTTTT. It yields the protein CASRTGVGEKLFF. Complete variable domain (other parts from reference TRBV5-1 and TRBJ1-4): KAGVTQTPRYLIKTRGQQVTLSCSPISGHRSVSWYQQTPGQGLQFLFEYFSETQRNKGNFPGRFSGRQFSNSRSEMNVSTLELGDSALYLCASRTGVGEKLFFGSGTQLSVL.

This sequence joins TRBV11-3 and TRBJ2-3, with 7 positions matching TRBD1. The J segment lost 3 bases and the V segment lost 5 bases, leaving 2 bases of the junction unmatched. Germline CDR1 is SGHNT and CDR2 is YENEEA. The CDR3 is 13 amino acids. Here the CDR3 reads CASSRGRTDTQYF. The DNA for the CDR3 is TGTGCCAGCAGCAGGGGGCGTACAGATACGCAGTATTTT.